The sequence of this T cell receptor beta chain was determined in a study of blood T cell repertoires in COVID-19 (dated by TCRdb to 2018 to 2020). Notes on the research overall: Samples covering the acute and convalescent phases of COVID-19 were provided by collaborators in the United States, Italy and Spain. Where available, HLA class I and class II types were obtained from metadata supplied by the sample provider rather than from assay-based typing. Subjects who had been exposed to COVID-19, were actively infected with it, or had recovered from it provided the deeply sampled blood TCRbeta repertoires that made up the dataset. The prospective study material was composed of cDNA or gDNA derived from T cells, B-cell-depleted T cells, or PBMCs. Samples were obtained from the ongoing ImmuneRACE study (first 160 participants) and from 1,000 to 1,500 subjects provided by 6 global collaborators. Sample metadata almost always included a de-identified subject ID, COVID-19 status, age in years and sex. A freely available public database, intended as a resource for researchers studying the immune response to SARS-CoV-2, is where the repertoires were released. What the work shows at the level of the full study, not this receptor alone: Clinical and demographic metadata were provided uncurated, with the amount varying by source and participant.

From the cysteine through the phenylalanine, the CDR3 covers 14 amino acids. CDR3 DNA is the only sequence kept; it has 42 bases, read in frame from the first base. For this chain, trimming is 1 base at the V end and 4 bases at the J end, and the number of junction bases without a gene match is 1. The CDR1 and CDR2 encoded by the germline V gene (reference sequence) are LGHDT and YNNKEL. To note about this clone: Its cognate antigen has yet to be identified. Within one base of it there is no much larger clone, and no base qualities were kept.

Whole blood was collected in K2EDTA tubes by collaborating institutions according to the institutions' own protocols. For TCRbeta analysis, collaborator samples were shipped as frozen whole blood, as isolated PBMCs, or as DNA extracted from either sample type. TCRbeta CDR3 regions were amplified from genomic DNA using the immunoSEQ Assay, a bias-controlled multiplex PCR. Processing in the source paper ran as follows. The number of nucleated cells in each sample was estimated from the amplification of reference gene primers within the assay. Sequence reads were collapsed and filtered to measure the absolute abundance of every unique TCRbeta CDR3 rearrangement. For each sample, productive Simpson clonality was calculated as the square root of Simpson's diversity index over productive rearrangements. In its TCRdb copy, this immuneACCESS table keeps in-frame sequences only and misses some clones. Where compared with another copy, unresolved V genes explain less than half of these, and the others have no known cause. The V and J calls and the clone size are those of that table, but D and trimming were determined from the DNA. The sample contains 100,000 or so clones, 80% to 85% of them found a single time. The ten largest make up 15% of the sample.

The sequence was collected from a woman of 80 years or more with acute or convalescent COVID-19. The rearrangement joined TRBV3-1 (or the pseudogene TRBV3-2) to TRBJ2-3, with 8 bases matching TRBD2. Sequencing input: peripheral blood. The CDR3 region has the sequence CASSQAAGADTQYF. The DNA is TGTGCCAGCAGCCAAGCAGCGGGAGCAGATACGCAGTATTTT.